This TCR delta chain was sequenced during a study of Vδ1+ human thymocytes. Overall study findings and caveats: Highly polyclonal TRG and TRD repertoires with Gaussian CDR3 length distributions appeared in thymus. Thymic delta-chain repertoires held 20% to 25% Vdelta2 sequences and few Vdelta3, despite high sort purity.

RNA was extracted from the cells and then reverse transcribed. Multiplex PCR used pooled V-gene forward primers and a constant-region reverse primer to amplify CDR3s. TCRdb re-identified clones in the multiplex PCR reads via CATT. The sample lists about 55,000 delta-chain clones, 15% occurring once. Germline V gene data show CDR1 as TSWWSYY and CDR2 as QGS. Trimming took 0 bases from V and 0 from J; bases not matched to a gene: 27. The CDR3 totals 24 residues. In the case of this clone: Its antigen is undetermined.

The receptor comes from a boy under two years old who had congenital heart surgery. This chain links TRDV1 with TRDJ1, with 8 bases aligning to TRDD3. Sequencing input: Vdelta1+ gamma-delta thymocytes from the thymus. Specified subset: FACS-sorted CD3+ TCRalphabeta- TCRVdelta1+ TCRVdelta2- thymocytes. CDR3 protein: CALGELVPPGDMPSYNRYTDKLIF. CDR3 nucleotide sequence: TGTGCTCTTGGGGAACTCGTCCCCCCGGGGGATATGCCTTCTTATAACCGGTACACCGATAAACTCATCTTT.